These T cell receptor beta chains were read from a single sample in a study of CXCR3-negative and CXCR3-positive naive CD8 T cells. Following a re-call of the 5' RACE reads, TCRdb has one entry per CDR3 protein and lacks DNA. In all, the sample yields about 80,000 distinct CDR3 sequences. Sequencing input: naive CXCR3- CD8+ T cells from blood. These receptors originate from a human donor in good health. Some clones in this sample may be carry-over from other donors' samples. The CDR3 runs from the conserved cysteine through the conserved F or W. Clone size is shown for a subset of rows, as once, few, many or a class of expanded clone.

CDR3aa: CASSLDPIYEQYF; abundance: .; v_gene: TRBV5-1; j_gene: TRBJ2-7
CDR3aa: CASSSDSYAYEQYF; abundance: .; v_gene: TRBV5-1; j_gene: TRBJ2-7
CDR3aa: CATATGGEQYF; abundance: .; v_gene: TRBV19; j_gene: TRBJ2-7
CDR3aa: CAIQPMGYNEQFF; abundance: .; v_gene: TRBV11-2; j_gene: TRBJ2-1
CDR3aa: CASLPSDRAHEQYF; abundance: .; v_gene: TRBV28; j_gene: TRBJ2-7
CDR3aa: CASSQDSQGDGYTF; abundance: .; v_gene: TRBV4-3; j_gene: TRBJ1-2
CDR3aa: CASSLTGQNNEQFF; abundance: .; v_gene: TRBV12-3/TRBV12-4; j_gene: TRBJ2-1
CDR3aa: CTARDSNYGYTF; abundance: .; v_gene: TRBV20-1; j_gene: TRBJ1-2
CDR3aa: CASSQDGTGNTEAFF; abundance: .; v_gene: TRBV19; j_gene: TRBJ1-1
CDR3aa: CASSPFPLYEQYF; abundance: .; v_gene: TRBV7-2; j_gene: TRBJ2-7
CDR3aa: CASSKQTGGLAEAFF; abundance: .; v_gene: TRBV6-5; j_gene: TRBJ1-1
CDR3aa: CASSLIGSNEQYF; abundance: .; v_gene: TRBV27; j_gene: TRBJ2-7
CDR3aa: CSVEPAGRDEQYF; abundance: .; v_gene: TRBV29-1; j_gene: TRBJ2-7
CDR3aa: CSVEPGDRDAYEQYF; abundance: .; v_gene: TRBV29-1; j_gene: TRBJ2-7
CDR3aa: CASSLSGGTEAFF; abundance: .; v_gene: TRBV7-9; j_gene: TRBJ1-1
CDR3aa: CSVGRGQGMANYGYTF; abundance: .; v_gene: TRBV29-1; j_gene: TRBJ1-2
CDR3aa: CATSRDTENTEAFF; abundance: .; v_gene: TRBV15; j_gene: TRBJ1-1
CDR3aa: CASSQDIAGGLNEQFF; abundance: .; v_gene: TRBV4-3; j_gene: TRBJ2-1
CDR3aa: CASSNQQIHQPQHF; abundance: .; v_gene: TRBV21-1; j_gene: TRBJ1-5
CDR3aa: CSVETGLAGGSSSYEQYF; abundance: .; v_gene: TRBV29-1; j_gene: TRBJ2-7
CDR3aa: CASSGPDGYTF; abundance: .; v_gene: TRBV19; j_gene: TRBJ1-2
CDR3aa: CAWSVGGDTQYF; abundance: .; v_gene: TRBV30; j_gene: TRBJ2-3
CDR3aa: CASSFRDRVSGANVLTF; abundance: .; v_gene: TRBV5-5; j_gene: TRBJ2-6
CDR3aa: CASSSARGYDTIYF; abundance: .; v_gene: TRBV6-5; j_gene: TRBJ1-3
CDR3aa: CSVRDISYEQYF; abundance: medium-sized; v_gene: TRBV29-1; j_gene: TRBJ2-7
CDR3aa: CASSLYPETQYF; abundance: .; v_gene: TRBV7-8; j_gene: TRBJ2-5
CDR3aa: CSVALLTGGSYEQYF; abundance: .; v_gene: TRBV29-1; j_gene: TRBJ2-7
CDR3aa: CATSRFDFGGGPDEQFF; abundance: .; v_gene: TRBV15; j_gene: TRBJ2-1
CDR3aa: CASSFRAGEWSDTQYF; abundance: .; v_gene: TRBV28; j_gene: TRBJ2-3
CDR3aa: CAIGIGAGGGEKLFF; abundance: .; v_gene: TRBV28; j_gene: TRBJ1-4
CDR3aa: CASSPHRAEQYF; abundance: .; v_gene: TRBV12-3/TRBV12-4; j_gene: TRBJ2-7
CDR3aa: CASSPLWGEQFF; abundance: .; v_gene: TRBV28; j_gene: TRBJ2-1
CDR3aa: CASSPPPGTSGRAFEQYF; abundance: .; v_gene: TRBV7-9; j_gene: TRBJ2-7
CDR3aa: CASSATDSSYEQYF; abundance: .; v_gene: TRBV9; j_gene: TRBJ2-7
CDR3aa: CSVGQQNTEAFF; abundance: .; v_gene: TRBV29-1; j_gene: TRBJ1-1
CDR3aa: CASSFFSREARETQYF; abundance: .; v_gene: TRBV11-2; j_gene: TRBJ2-5
CDR3aa: CATSPRTGGYNEQFF; abundance: .; v_gene: TRBV15; j_gene: TRBJ2-1
CDR3aa: CASSFRRVLAGSYNEQFF; abundance: .; v_gene: TRBV4-1; j_gene: TRBJ2-1
CDR3aa: CVSSFFPAGQGDEKLFF; abundance: .; v_gene: TRBV4-2; j_gene: TRBJ1-4
CDR3aa: CASSLGTGGGSGRTYEQYF; abundance: .; v_gene: TRBV28; j_gene: TRBJ2-7
CDR3aa: CSAKLAGGPSSYNEQFF; abundance: .; v_gene: TRBV29-1; j_gene: TRBJ2-1
CDR3aa: CASRGTETDTQYF; abundance: .; v_gene: TRBV7-2; j_gene: TRBJ2-3
CDR3aa: CSASGGLSYNEQFF; abundance: .; v_gene: TRBV20-1; j_gene: TRBJ2-1
CDR3aa: CATSPRENYGYTF; abundance: .; v_gene: TRBV15; j_gene: TRBJ1-2
CDR3aa: CSVEGGGETQYF; abundance: .; v_gene: TRBV29-1; j_gene: TRBJ2-5
CDR3aa: CASSLWTGLSTVGYGYTF; abundance: .; v_gene: TRBV28; j_gene: TRBJ1-2
CDR3aa: CASITTGRSGGYGYTF; abundance: .; v_gene: TRBV6-2/TRBV6-3; j_gene: TRBJ1-2
CDR3aa: CASSFEGMNTEAFF; abundance: .; v_gene: TRBV28; j_gene: TRBJ1-1
CDR3aa: CASSLGTGLTYEQYF; abundance: .; v_gene: TRBV5-1; j_gene: TRBJ2-7
CDR3aa: CSVETGAYGYTF; abundance: .; v_gene: TRBV29-1; j_gene: TRBJ1-2
CDR3aa: CASSPTGGAYEQYF; abundance: .; v_gene: TRBV7-9; j_gene: TRBJ2-7
CDR3aa: CASSFYSGSAYEQYF; abundance: .; v_gene: TRBV7-2; j_gene: TRBJ2-7
CDR3aa: CSVEDPESYEQYF; abundance: .; v_gene: TRBV29-1; j_gene: TRBJ2-7
CDR3aa: CASSDPGRPGIFAGELFF; abundance: .; v_gene: TRBV10-2; j_gene: TRBJ2-2
CDR3aa: CASSLYTGGPEGEQFF; abundance: .; v_gene: TRBV28; j_gene: TRBJ2-1